Listed below are T cell receptor beta chains from one sample, sequenced in a study of blood T cell repertoires in COVID-19. The data were produced by immunoSEQ multiplex PCR, yet TCRdb's version contains in-frame clones alone and is incomplete. The data contain 360,000 or so clones, 85% to 90% of them singletons. Sequencing was done on a sample of PBMCs or T cells enriched from blood (not recorded which). The receptors stem from a woman aged 25 to 39 who had recovered from COVID-19. Both conserved end residues are trimmed from each CDR3. Each record gives: J gene, D gene, V gene, CDR3 protein. A D gene is named only where the DNA matches it firmly.

TRBJ2-5 | TRBD1 | TRBV7-9 | ASSADRGRQTQY
TRBJ1-5 | TRBD1 | TRBV12-5 | ASGPGQSKH
TRBJ1-1 | . | TRBV9 | ASSVALRAEAF
TRBJ1-6 | . | TRBV3-1/TRBV3-2 | ASSLGAGRIVSPLH
TRBJ2-7 | TRBD1 | TRBV6-5 | ASSYSWDRSYEQY
TRBJ2-6 | . | TRBV2 | ASSQGSGANVLT
TRBJ1-1 | . | TRBV7-9 | ASSPPSTYNRNEAF
TRBJ2-7 | . | TRBV30 | AWSPTGLKSSYEQY
TRBJ1-1 | TRBD1 | TRBV12-3/TRBV12-4 | ASSWGQGEAF
TRBJ1-1 | TRBD1 | TRBV5-1 | ASSLRGTGVTEAF
TRBJ2-1 | TRBD2 | TRBV5-1 | ASSLAGGSNEQF
TRBJ1-3 | . | TRBV28 | ASSFARHTGPGNTIY
TRBJ2-7 | TRBD1 | TRBV19 | ASSKGPGQSYEQY
TRBJ2-6 | . | TRBV18 | ASSPVSAGANVLT
TRBJ1-1 | . | TRBV6-5 | ASSYSKGARSSAF
TRBJ1-6 | . | TRBV6-5 | ASSRGSPPPLH
TRBJ1-5 | . | TRBV5-1 | ASSPGLFTNQPQH
TRBJ1-4 | . | TRBV19 | ASSIGVATNEKLF
TRBJ2-2 | TRBD2 | TRBV28 | ASSFPDAGGTGELF
TRBJ1-5 | . | TRBV19 | ASSKISAGFQPQH
TRBJ2-2 | . | TRBV24-1 | ATSDFRGPSGELF
TRBJ1-2 | TRBD1 | TRBV5-4 | ASRGDRGPSYGYT
TRBJ2-2 | . | TRBV5-1 | ASSLWALDTGELF
TRBJ1-4 | . | TRBV7-6 | ASSSEPATNEKLF
TRBJ2-7 | . | TRBV27 | ASSFLSSYEQY